Listed below are T cell receptor beta chains from one sample, sequenced in a study of glioma-infiltrating T cells. Each CDR3 protein is one row after TCRdb ran MiXCR on the multiplex PCR reads. Of approximately 90,000 distinct CDR3 sequences listed, about 23% were seen once; the top ten hold 6.7%. Sequencing input: glioma tissue, nonneoplastic brain tissue, or PBMCs (not recorded which). The source of these receptors is a human donor with low-grade glioma or glioblastoma, undergoing nonglioma brain surgery, or in good health (not recorded which). CDR3s leave out the opening cysteine and the closing phenylalanine or tryptophan. The order of the fields is CDR3 protein, V gene, J gene.

CDR3: AISGRRERETQY
V: TRBV10-3
J: TRBJ2-5

CDR3: ASSQGSSRDQPQH
V: TRBV3-1
J: TRBJ1-5

CDR3: SVTDGNQPQH
V: TRBV29-1
J: TRBJ1-5

CDR3: SVEDRGRRPEAF
V: TRBV29-1
J: TRBJ1-1

CDR3: ASSFGQVYNEQF
V: TRBV5-1
J: TRBJ2-1

CDR3: SVISGTDTQY
V: TRBV29-1
J: TRBJ2-3

CDR3: ASSLVREGKNIQY
V: TRBV11-2
J: TRBJ2-4

CDR3: ATSRGTSGGHETQY
V: TRBV15
J: TRBJ2-5

CDR3: ASSLSVGSSYEQY
V: TRBV7-2
J: TRBJ2-7

CDR3: ASSSRGSSSPLH
V: TRBV12-3/TRBV12-4
J: TRBJ1-6

CDR3: ASSGQGAYEQY
V: TRBV5-5
J: TRBJ2-7

CDR3: ASSTGFHEQF
V: TRBV2
J: TRBJ2-1

CDR3: ASSDGDRGGDYGYT
V: TRBV25-1
J: TRBJ1-2

CDR3: ASSLAQGANEKLF
V: TRBV14
J: TRBJ1-4

CDR3: ASSPMWGYEQY
V: TRBV6-1
J: TRBJ2-7

CDR3: ASSRGQGRNEQF
V: TRBV18
J: TRBJ2-1

CDR3: ASSVAQETQY
V: TRBV7-6
J: TRBJ2-5

CDR3: ASSLWGPGNEQF
V: TRBV7-2
J: TRBJ2-1

CDR3: ASSLSGGSYPYNEQF
V: TRBV11-2
J: TRBJ2-1

CDR3: ATSDRTGGLAGDTQY
V: TRBV24-1
J: TRBJ2-3

CDR3: ASSGRTIY
V: TRBV18
J: TRBJ1-3

CDR3: ASSLLALDTQY
V: TRBV7-6
J: TRBJ2-3

CDR3: SGQRGGETQY
V: TRBV29-1
J: TRBJ2-5

CDR3: ASSRQEGETQY
V: TRBV18
J: TRBJ2-5

CDR3: SAKPGAKNIQY
V: TRBV20-1
J: TRBJ2-4

CDR3: ASSDSRLGTEAF
V: TRBV2
J: TRBJ1-1

CDR3: ASSSGTGDLSNTGELF
V: TRBV4-1
J: TRBJ2-2

CDR3: ASMGDYGYT
V: TRBV19
J: TRBJ1-2

CDR3: ASIAGSPRGTQY
V: TRBV10-2
J: TRBJ2-5

CDR3: ASSIRSGGAMVTQY
V: TRBV6-1
J: TRBJ2-5

CDR3: ASSPTGGRNQPQH
V: TRBV6-1
J: TRBJ1-5

CDR3: SARGLAGAGGEQY
V: TRBV20-1
J: TRBJ2-7

CDR3: ASASNSGGVSYEQY
V: TRBV11-2
J: TRBJ2-7

CDR3: ASSSSGLSYNEQF
V: TRBV4-2
J: TRBJ2-1

CDR3: ASSYSVGEQY
V: TRBV6-2/TRBV6-3
J: TRBJ2-7

CDR3: SGGQTNYGYT
V: TRBV29-1
J: TRBJ1-2

CDR3: ASSLLGLAGADTQY
V: TRBV7-9
J: TRBJ2-3

CDR3: ASSPRQDSYEQY
V: TRBV27
J: TRBJ2-7

CDR3: ASSIRTSGKETQC
V: TRBV7-2
J: TRBJ2-5

CDR3: ASSYSAGHTEAF
V: TRBV6-6
J: TRBJ1-1

CDR3: ASSPGQGWSKGTYEQY
V: TRBV6-1
J: TRBJ2-7

CDR3: AWSVLAGADTQY
V: TRBV30
J: TRBJ2-3

CDR3: ASSLGFDEQY
V: TRBV12-3/TRBV12-4
J: TRBJ2-7

CDR3: ASSSGAGGLDTEAF
V: TRBV5-1
J: TRBJ1-1